Included here is one TCR beta chain sequence, with context. This sample was included in a study of response to subunit inactivated influenza vaccine. TCRdb recomputed calls from the RT-PCR reads with MiXCR, one row per CDR3 protein. The sample carries more than 200,000 distinct CDR3 sequences, 10% to 15% recorded once. Sequencing was performed on non-naive T cells sorted from PBMCs, taken about 14 days before vaccination. This sequence was found in a man in his fifties or sixties who received an inactivated influenza vaccine.

The CDR3 protein is CASSTGQSNQPQHF. CDR3 coding DNA: TGTGCCAGCAGTACGGGACAGAGCAATCAGCCCCAGCATTTT. The chain recombines TRBV6-1 with TRBJ1-5; 7 bases align to TRBD1. CDR3 length: 14 amino acids. V shed 5 bases, J shed 1 base, and the junction held 2 bases outside the gene matches. Per the germline V gene, CDR1 is MNHNS and CDR2 is SASEGT.